These 3 T cell receptor beta chains came from one sample sequenced in a study of blood T cell dynamics during melanoma immunotherapy. The method was immunoSEQ multiplex PCR; TCRdb's version includes in-frame clones alone and lacks a portion of them. Here the sample spans over 5,500 clones, roughly 77% being singletons. The time point was: week 3, after first cycle of checkpoint inhibitor. Source: blood, taken from a patient treated with checkpoint blockade. The receptors were gathered from a human donor with melanoma.

This clone appeared once. The chain employs TRBV29-1 and TRBJ2-1; 9 bases are a match to TRBD1. After removal of 7 bases from V and 8 bases from J, the junction contained 6 bases not matched to a gene. This CDR3 comprises 12 residues. Germline lookup yields CDR1 SQVTM and CDR2 ANQGSEA. This CDR3 reads CSGGQGLDEQFF. Written as DNA, the CDR3 is TGCAGCGGAGGACAGGGGTTAGATGAGCAGTTCTTC.

V and J are TRBV19 and TRBJ2-7; 9 nucleotides align to TRBD1. There are 15 residues in the CDR3. Germline trimming cut 1 base from V and 2 bases from J; bases unmatched to any gene: 3. Germline loops: CDR1 LNHDA, CDR2 SQIVND (reference sequence). The DNA of the CDR3 is TGTGCCAGTAGTATAGCCGGGACAGGGACCTACGAGCAGTACTTC. This sequence encodes CASSIAGTGTYEQYF.

This clone occurred a few times. This rearrangement joins TRBV7-9 to TRBJ2-7, with TRBD1 identical over 9 bases. V lost 5 bases, J lost 0 bases, and 8 bases stayed unmatched. The CDR3 is made up of 16 amino acids. Germline V gives CDR1 SEHNR, CDR2 FQNEAQ (reference sequence). The CDR3: CASSSTDRGRSYEQYF. In nucleotides, the CDR3 is TGTGCCAGCAGCAGCACGGACAGGGGTCGCTCCTACGAGCAGTACTTC.